A single TCR beta chain is shown here with its context. Its antigen remains unidentified. By 5'RACE template switching, TCR cDNA was produced, with a universal primer site and UMIs added in the process. TCRdb re-derived calls from the 5' RACE reads in MiXCR, one entry per CDR3 protein. The sample has approximately 300,000 distinct CDR3 sequences, over 8.5% seen once. The entry originates in a study of T cells after yellow fever vaccination. In the study overall: Fractions containing few cells were prepared with SMART-Seq v4 Ultra Low Input.

Study-level points and caveats: After the booster, approximately 96% of CD4 and about 90% of CD8 primary-response clones were re-detected. On re-exposure, the response was weaker but peaked faster, at day 5 versus 15.

Specimen: CD4+ T cells sorted from PBMCs, collected 45 days after the yellow fever booster vaccination. The sequence came from a man younger than 35 who received the YFV17D yellow fever vaccine.

The CDR3 DNA sequence: TGTGCCAGCAGCTTGATCACAGATACGCAGTATTTT. This gives the protein CASSLITDTQYF. This chain connects TRBV7-2 to TRBJ2-3; D unclear. CDR3 length equals 12 residues. From germline, CDR1 is SGHTA and CDR2 FQGNSA. The germline V and J ends were trimmed by 3 bases and 2 bases, with 3 bases remaining between them.